Listed below are T cell receptor beta chains from one sample, sequenced in a study of T cells after yellow fever vaccination. Via MiXCR, TCRdb re-called the 5' RACE reads, giving one row per CDR3 protein. This table has 250,000 to 400,000 distinct CDR3 sequences, roughly 3.9% appearing once. Here the sequenced sample was PBMCs, taken 5 days after the yellow fever booster vaccination. The receptors derive from a man aged 18-30 years who received the YFV17D yellow fever vaccine. CDR3s include the opening cysteine and the closing phenylalanine or tryptophan. Each record gives: V gene, CDR3 length, CDR3 protein.

>TRBV13|17
CASSPAGAAPQSYEQYF
>TRBV14|13
CASSPVVGYEQYF
>TRBV5-1|16
CASSPQTHPGENIQYF
>TRBV27|13
CASSLKPDRRSSF
>TRBV6-5|15
CASTTGQQKNYGYTF
>TRBV25-1|13
CASRKDNNQPQHF
>TRBV2|16
CASSESGTSRYNEQFF
>TRBV15|12
CATSRDSGTQYF
>TRBV5-1|16
CASSSGETFSGNTIYF
>TRBV5-1|15
CASSRDRGIGETQYF
>TRBV20-1|11
CRTGARDTQYF
>TRBV7-2|12
CASSPSGDIQYF
>TRBV7-6|13
CASSSQSRSIQYF
>TRBV12-3/TRBV12-4|11
CASKGGQTQYF
>TRBV5-1|18
CASSLAGLAGGFTDTQYF
>TRBV12-3/TRBV12-4|13
CASGGQGSGEQYF
>TRBV11-2|17
CASSLDPKGPYGNTIYF
>TRBV7-9|16
CASSQTGTAYQETQYF
>TRBV12-3/TRBV12-4|13
CASSLAQGYGYTF
>TRBV6-5|12
CASKQTGNGYTF
>TRBV4-1|15
CASSKTGISTDTQYF
>TRBV29-1|14
CSVGEGTPSDEQYF
>TRBV7-9|15
CASSFIGAGSTEAFF
>TRBV10-2|12
CASPRGRNEQYF
>TRBV27|13
CASSLGVPEPQHF
>TRBV20-1|12
CSARKLLNEQFF
>TRBV5-1|16
CASRTIPGQGFNEQYF
>TRBV20-1|15
CSARDRRTNTDTQYF
>TRBV7-9|14
CASSLWYLSDTQYF
>TRBV5-1|14
CASSLQLTYNEQFF
>TRBV18|11
CASSPTDTQYF
>TRBV27|16
CASSTQSGSNTGELFF
>TRBV6-5|16
CASRGVLGQGNTEAFF
>TRBV6-6|11
CASSSTAGAFF
>TRBV5-5|15
CASSLDSSSYNEQFF
>TRBV20-1|13
CSAGTSGEDTQYF
>TRBV20-1|15
CSAGGSGRVSYEQYF
>TRBV19|13
CASSMARASALHF
>TRBV7-9|15
CASSSSTGGTNEQFF
>TRBV27|18
CASSPKLPNRDPEDIQYF
>TRBV19|15
CASSIFPTGGEKLFF
>TRBV10-3|15
CAISESGQTNQPQHF
>TRBV6-2/TRBV6-3|15
CASRYRELAKNIQYF
>TRBV28|13
CASGLDSLYGYTF
>TRBV2|14
CASSPPDGHQPQHF
>TRBV6-2/TRBV6-3|15
CASSTGTAFGETQYF
>TRBV18|14
CASSPGTENEKLFF
>TRBV7-2|14
CASSLIGIGDGYTF
>TRBV15|14
CSTSRAGGRNTIYF
>TRBV7-2|12
CASTQGYQPQHF
>TRBV7-2|14
CASRPPGAADTQYF
>TRBV4-1|15
CASSQGQGHTGELFF
>TRBV6-5|13
CASRFTGYTEAFF
>TRBV10-3|14
CAIKSGTGDQPQHF